Presented here are 16 T cell receptor beta chains from one specimen sequenced in a study of cytomegalovirus exposure and HLA in healthy donors. Produced via immunoSEQ multiplex PCR; TCRdb's table is partial and in-frame only. The data show 200,000 to 300,000 clones, 75% to 90% seen once. Sequencing was done on a sample of PBMCs. The source is a woman in her twenties or thirties in good health and CMV-seropositive.

This sequence joins TRBV19 and TRBJ2-7, with 7 bases matching TRBD2. The CDR3 sequence is 14 residues long. V shed 3 bases and J 3 bases; nucleotides not matched to a gene: 5. Germline V lookup: CDR1 LNHDA, CDR2 SQIVND (reference sequence). DNA for the CDR3: TGTGCCAGTAGTATCACTAGCGAAGGCTACGAGCAGTACTTC. Protein sequence: CASSITSEGYEQYF.

V is TRBV28 and J is TRBJ1-5; 7 positions match TRBD1. CDR3 length equals 14 residues. Germline V gene lookup returns CDR1 MDHEN and CDR2 SYDVKM. V dropped 4 bases and J dropped 7; count of bases not matched to a gene: 7. The CDR3 nucleotides are TGTGCCAGCAGTTCCGCAGGGGGAAAACAGCCCCAGCATTTT. It codes for CASSSAGGKQPQHF.

Only one count was recorded for this clone. This chain connects TRBV12-5 to TRBJ2-1; TRBD2 aligns across 14 bases. The CDR3 consists of 18 residues. V dropped 0 bases and J dropped 4; count of bases not matched to a gene: 5. The germline V gene has CDR1 LGHNT and CDR2 FRNRAP. The CDR3 protein is CASGLVTSGRGGYNEQFF. The CDR3, as DNA: TGTGCTAGTGGTTTGGTGACTAGCGGGAGGGGTGGGTACAATGAGCAGTTCTTC.

In its sample, this clone was seen a few times. V is TRBV18 and J is TRBJ1-1; D gene unclear. This CDR3 has 13 residues. The germline V and J ends were trimmed by 4 bases and 4 bases, with 10 bases remaining between them. CDR1 KGHSH and CDR2 LQKENI come from the germline V gene. The CDR3 loop reads CASSQSPLTEAFF. CDR3 nucleotides: TGTGCCAGCTCACAGAGCCCACTCACTGAAGCTTTCTTT.

The rearrangement joins TRBV4-2 to TRBJ2-7; 13 positions agree with TRBD2. After removal of 3 bases from V and 0 bases from J, the junction contained 5 bases not matched to a gene. Germline CDR1 is LGHNA and CDR2 is YNFKEQ. The CDR3 loop spans 17 amino acids. The CDR3 loop reads CASSHRGTSGASYEQYF. CDR3 DNA sequence: TGTGCCAGCAGCCACCGAGGGACTAGCGGGGCCTCCTACGAGCAGTACTTC.

The table lists this clone with a count of one. The J gene is TRBJ2-5, the V gene TRBV28; D may be TRBD1 (7 bases). V dropped 3 bases and J dropped 5 bases, with 16 bases sitting between them. Germline V gene data show CDR1 as MDHEN and CDR2 as SYDVKM. The CDR3 covers 15 residues. The CDR3 nucleotides are TGTGCCAGCAGTTTTCGGGACAGCCTAGCGGAGACCCAGTACTTC. The encoded protein is CASSFRDSLAETQYF.

The chain uses TRBV18 and TRBJ2-7; 7 bases line up with TRBD1. Germline V gene lookup returns CDR1 KGHSH and CDR2 LQKENI. Trimming took 1 base from V and 5 from J; bases not matched to a gene: 8. The CDR3 loop spans 15 amino acids. The CDR3: CASSPQRDSQDEQYF. CDR3 DNA: TGTGCCAGCTCACCACAACGGGACAGCCAGGACGAGCAGTACTTC.

This clone was recorded once. The chain has TRBV7-3 and TRBJ1-1; 8 nucleotides line up with TRBD1. J was trimmed by 8 bases and V by 4 bases; bases with no gene match: 9. Germline V gives CDR1 SGHTA, CDR2 FQGTGA. The CDR3 is made up of 14 amino acids. CDR3 amino acids: CASSSSGQGGEAFF. The CDR3 DNA follows: TGTGCCAGCAGCTCCTCCGGACAGGGCGGAGAAGCTTTCTTT.

This clone was observed a single time. The CDR3 coding sequence is TGTGCCAGCAGAATCACTAGCGGGACGCTTTTGTACGAGCAGTACTTC. It codes for CASRITSGTLLYEQYF. The chain couples TRBV11-2 to TRBJ2-7; 10 bases are a match to TRBD2. In germline, CDR1 is SGHAT, CDR2 FQNNGV. The V segment lost 6 bases and the J segment 4 bases; nucleotides outside the gene matches: 12. CDR3 size: 16 residues.

This clone is a singleton in its sample. CDR3 sequence (DNA): TGTGCCAGCAGTTTGTCCGGACAGCCAAATCAGCCCCAGCATTTT. It translates to CASSLSGQPNQPQHF. The chain combines TRBV27 with TRBJ1-5, with a weak D call TRBD1 (6 bases). Trimming removed 3 bases from V and 4 bases from J, with 13 bases in between. Germline CDR1 is MNHEY and CDR2 is SMNVEV (reference sequence). The CDR3 covers 15 residues.

This chain joins TRBV6-5 and TRBJ1-5, with unresolved D. The V and J ends lost 0 bases and 7 bases respectively, with 10 bases between them. The CDR3 spans 14 residues. From germline, CDR1 is MNHEY and CDR2 SVGAGI. Written as DNA, the CDR3 is TGTGCCAGCAGTTACTCGAGGATCAACCAGCCCCAGCATTTT. Protein: CASSYSRINQPQHF.

The V and J genes are TRBV19 and TRBJ2-7, with 8 bases that match TRBD2. CDR3 length: 15 residues. J gave up 3 bases and V 3 bases, and 7 bases lay outside the gene matches. CDR1 is LNHDA, CDR2 SQIVND, per germline (reference sequence). CDR3 loop: CASSIGGGLYYEQYF. The CDR3 bases are TGTGCCAGTAGTATTGGCGGGGGGCTGTACTACGAGCAGTACTTC.

The rearrangement links TRBV4-1 to TRBJ1-2; D might be TRBD1 (6 bases). The CDR3 is 13 residues long. Trimming stripped 4 bases from V and 6 bases from J, with 12 bases between. Germline CDR1 and CDR2: MGHRA and YSYEKL. The CDR3 DNA is TGCGCCAGCAGCCCCTATAGGGGGAATGGCTACACCTTC. Protein: CASSPYRGNGYTF.

The rearrangement links TRBV15 to TRBJ2-7; 11 bases agree with TRBD2. Germline V gene sequence: CDR1 LNHNV, CDR2 YYDKDF (reference sequence). Trimming removed 4 bases from V and 4 bases from J; junction bases left unmatched: 3. The CDR3 consists of 14 residues. CDR3 DNA sequence: TGTGCCACCAGCAAACTAGCGGGAGTGTACGAGCAGTACTTC. Translation gives CATSKLAGVYEQYF.

The chain employs TRBV5-1 and TRBJ2-1; 13 bases align to TRBD2. Germline V gene data show CDR1 as SGHRS and CDR2 as YFSETQ. The J segment lost 7 bases and the V segment lost 5 bases, leaving 12 bases of the junction unmatched. The CDR3 is 17 amino acids. CDR3 sequence (DNA): TGCGCCAGCAGGACAGGGGGTATGACTAGCGGGAGGAATGAGCAGTTCTTC. Its translation is CASRTGGMTSGRNEQFF.

CDR3 nucleotides: TGTGCCAGCAGCTTAGATTACCCAGGACAGTCAGCTTTCTTT. It translates to CASSLDYPGQSAFF. This sequence joins TRBV11-2 and TRBJ1-1, with D possibly matching TRBD1 (6 bases). Trimming pared 0 bases from V and 10 bases from J, leaving 15 bases between. The CDR3 length is 14 residues. Germline V gives CDR1 SGHAT, CDR2 FQNNGV.